What follows are 25 T cell receptor beta chains derived from one specimen sequenced in a study of blood T cell repertoires in COVID-19. Profiled with immunoSEQ multiplex PCR; TCRdb holds only in-frame clones, not every one. The sample shows roughly 55,000 clones, roughly 80% of them seen only once. Input material: peripheral blood. These receptors came from a human donor in a cohort sampled during active COVID-19.

This sequence joins TRBV7-2 and TRBJ2-6; a possible D gene is TRBD1 (5 bases). The germline V and J ends were trimmed by 5 bases and 0 bases, with 17 bases remaining between them. CDR1 SGHTA and CDR2 FQGNSA come from the germline V gene. This CDR3 has 18 amino acids. The CDR3 sequence is CASSLLGRAVSGANVLTF. CDR3 DNA sequence: TGTGCCAGCAGCCTCCTCGGCAGGGCAGTCTCTGGGGCCAACGTCCTGACTTTC.

J is TRBJ1-2 and V is TRBV5-4; TRBD1 agrees at 9 bases. The CDR3 is 14 residues long. Germline V gene data show CDR1 as SGHNT and CDR2 as YYREEE (reference sequence). V shed 3 bases, J shed 8 bases, and the junction held 8 bases outside the gene matches. The CDR3 region has the DNA TGTGCCAGCAGCTCCAACAGGGGGCTAGGCGGCTACACCTTC. It encodes CASSSNRGLGGYTF.

V and J are TRBV6-5 and TRBJ2-4; 9 nucleotides align to TRBD1. The CDR3 is 16 residues long. The trim removed 0 bases at V and 4 bases at J, leaving 4 bases unmatched. The germline V gene encodes CDR1 MNHEY and CDR2 SVGAGI. CDR3 sequence (DNA): TGTGCCAGCAGTTACTCCGGGACAGGGAGAAAAAACATTCAGTACTTC. Its translation: CASSYSGTGRKNIQYF.

The CDR3 is CATGWGTGRTMNTEAFF. The CDR3 region has the DNA TGTGCCACCGGTTGGGGGACAGGGAGGACCATGAACACTGAAGCTTTCTTT. The chain uses TRBV28 and TRBJ1-1; 9 bases agree with TRBD1. The germline V gene has CDR1 MDHEN and CDR2 SYDVKM. The CDR3 is 17 amino acids. With V trimmed by 10 bases and J by 0 bases, 15 bases remained unmatched.

The chain links TRBV19 to TRBJ1-1; 9 positions agree with TRBD1. The CDR3 consists of 15 residues. V lost 6 bases to trimming and J lost 6 bases; unmatched junction nucleotides: 11. CDR1 LNHDA and CDR2 SQIVND come from the germline V gene (reference sequence). The CDR3 loop is CASRPGRDRAPEAFF. In DNA, the CDR3 is TGTGCCAGTAGACCCGGTCGGGACAGGGCTCCTGAAGCTTTCTTT.

Here the CDR3 DNA reads TGTGCCAGCAGTTACTCGATCAGACAGGGGCTATACAATGAGCAGTTCTTC. Translation: CASSYSIRQGLYNEQFF. The chain couples TRBV6-2 or TRBV6-3 to TRBJ2-1, with 8 bases identical to TRBD1. After removal of 0 bases from V and 4 bases from J, the junction contained 8 bases not matched to a gene. Germline V lookup: CDR1 MNHEY, CDR2 SVGEGT. The CDR3 is 17 amino acids.

A word on this clone: The junction shows a germline mismatch at one end, possibly a read error. The rearrangement uses TRBV27 and TRBJ2-7; 7 bases fit TRBD1. The CDR3 is 12 amino acids. CDR1 and CDR2 (germline): MNHEY, SMNVEV (reference sequence). This CDR3 is CATGKPFFEQYF. In DNA form, the CDR3 reads TGCGCGACAGGGAAACCCTTTTTCGAGCAGTACTTC.

The rearrangement links TRBV27 to TRBJ2-7; 7 bases are shared with TRBD1. V was pared by 4 bases and J by 5 bases, with 8 bases of the junction left unmatched. From germline, CDR1 is MNHEY and CDR2 SMNVEV (reference sequence). The CDR3 contains 14 residues. This CDR3 is CASSSRRGLNEQYF. Written as DNA, the CDR3 is TGTGCCAGCAGTTCCCGTAGGGGGCTCAACGAGCAGTACTTC.

The chain is built from TRBV6-2 or TRBV6-3 and TRBJ2-3, with a tentative D call TRBD2 (6 bases). V gave up 6 bases and J gave up 3 bases, with 19 bases separating them. Germline CDR1 is MNHEY and CDR2 is SVGEGT. This CDR3 has 16 amino acids. Here the CDR3 DNA reads TGTGCCAGCAGCCGCCCACCGGGACTTGGAACAGATACGCAGTATTTT. It specifies CASSRPPGLGTDTQYF.

The chain links TRBV5-1 to TRBJ2-7; tentative D call: TRBD1 (6 bases). CDR1 is SGHRS, CDR2 YFSETQ, per germline. The CDR3 consists of 16 residues. The ends were cut back, 2 bases at V and 3 bases at J, with 18 bases in the middle. CDR3: CASSLYRDNQRYEQYF. In DNA, the CDR3 is TGCGCCAGCAGCTTATACCGGGACAACCAACGCTACGAGCAGTACTTC.

The table lists this clone with a few counts. This chain connects TRBV21-1 to TRBJ2-7; TRBD1 is the table's D call, not checked against the DNA. TRBV21-1 is marked as a pseudogene. The CDR3 contains 14 residues. CDR3 protein: CASSKGQGSYEQYF. Here the CDR3 DNA reads TGTGCCAGCAGCAAAGGGCAGGGGAGCTACGAGCAGTACTTC.

This clone was recorded once. The chain is built from TRBV3-1 (or the pseudogene TRBV3-2) and TRBJ2-2; 12 bases match TRBD1. V lost 1 base, J lost 6 bases, and 6 bases stayed unmatched. CDR1 is LGHDT, CDR2 YNNKEL, per germline (reference sequence). The CDR3 has 17 amino acids. The CDR3 DNA is TGTGCCAGCAGCCAAGGGCCGGGACAGGGGGCGGCCGGGGAGCTGTTTTTT. Amino acids: CASSQGPGQGAAGELFF.

V and J are TRBV7-8 and TRBJ2-5; perhaps TRBD2 as D (7 bases). This CDR3 region has 13 residues. Per the germline V gene, CDR1 is SGHVS and CDR2 is FQNEAQ. The V end was cut by 6 bases, the J end by 7 bases, with 15 bases between. CDR3 amino acids: CASRGGTSGTQYF. DNA of the CDR3: TGTGCCAGCAGGGGGGGGACAAGTGGGACCCAGTACTTC. The full variable domain, completed using reference TRBV7-8 and TRBJ2-5, is GAGVSQSPRYKVAKRGQDVALRCDPISGHVSLFWYQQALGQGPEFLTYFQNEAQLDKSGLPSDRFFAERPEGSVSTLKIQRTQQEDSAVYLCASRGGTSGTQYFGPGTRLLVL.

CDR3 in DNA: TGTGCCAGTGACAGGGTAGGGAACACTGAAGCTTTCTTT. Protein sequence: CASDRVGNTEAFF. The chain is built from TRBV6-5 and TRBJ1-1; TRBD1 matches at 7 bases. Germline V CDR1 and CDR2: MNHEY, SVGAGI. The CDR3 spans 13 residues. V was pared by 9 bases and J by 1 base, with 5 bases of the junction left unmatched.

This chain links TRBV28 with TRBJ1-5, with 9 bases that match TRBD1. V shed 4 bases, J shed 1 base, and the junction held 5 bases outside the gene matches. CDR1 is MDHEN, CDR2 SYDVKM, per germline. The CDR3 contains 16 residues. The CDR3 coding sequence is TGTGCCAGCAGTTACCGACAGGGGGTAAGCAATCAGCCCCAGCATTTT. Protein product: CASSYRQGVSNQPQHF.

V usage is TRBV30 and J usage is TRBJ2-5; 8 nucleotides agree with TRBD2. CDR1 is GTSNPN and CDR2 is SVGIG in the germline V gene (reference sequence). This CDR3 contains 14 residues. V lost 2 bases to trimming and J lost 3 bases; unmatched junction nucleotides: 5. This CDR3 is CAWSPGLGEETQYF. The CDR3 DNA is TGTGCCTGGAGTCCGGGACTAGGCGAAGAGACCCAGTACTTC.

V is TRBV6-6 and J is TRBJ1-1; TRBD1 aligns across 9 bases. Germline V gene data show CDR1 as MNHNY and CDR2 as SVGAGI (reference sequence). The CDR3 runs 16 residues. J was trimmed by 5 bases and V by 5 bases; bases with no gene match: 12. CDR3 in DNA: TGTGCCAGCAGTGGTTCCTACAGGGGGCGGGGAACTGAAGCTTTCTTT. This sequence encodes CASSGSYRGRGTEAFF.

This rearrangement joins TRBV7-9 to TRBJ2-7; D may be TRBD2 (6 bases). The V end was cut by 3 bases, the J end by 2 bases, with 14 bases between. This CDR3 is built from 15 residues. The germline gives CDR1 SEHNR, CDR2 FQNEAQ (reference sequence). CDR3 amino acids: CASSLEPPSAYEQYF. In DNA form, the CDR3 reads TGTGCCAGCAGCTTGGAACCACCTAGCGCCTACGAGCAGTACTTC.

This clone appeared a few times. The chain employs TRBV18 and TRBJ2-6; 9 bases are a match to TRBD1. Germline V gene lookup returns CDR1 KGHSH and CDR2 LQKENI. The CDR3 sequence is 17 residues long. J gave up 4 bases and V 8 bases, and 12 bases lay outside the gene matches. CDR3 coding DNA: TGTGCCAGCCCAGGGGGACAGGGACCTCGCGGGGCCAACGTCCTGACTTTC. Translating gives CASPGGQGPRGANVLTF.

This clone was seen a single time. V is TRBV6-2 or TRBV6-3 and J is TRBJ2-1; tentative D call: TRBD2 (7 bases). The CDR3 has 13 residues. V was trimmed by 4 bases and J by 9 bases, leaving 13 bases between them. Per germline, CDR1 MNHEY and CDR2 SVGEGT. Here the CDR3 reads CASSWGGAGEQFF. Written as DNA, the CDR3 is TGTGCCAGCAGTTGGGGGGGGGCGGGTGAGCAGTTCTTC.

This clone was seen once. V usage is TRBV7-9 and J usage is TRBJ2-3; D might be TRBD2 (6 bases). CDR3 length: 14 amino acids. CDR1 is SEHNR and CDR2 is FQNEAQ in the germline V gene (reference sequence). Deletions cut 5 bases from V and 2 bases from J, with 11 bases between. The CDR3 nucleotides are TGTGCCAGCAGCCCGAGGGACTTCACAGATACGCAGTATTTT. Protein product: CASSPRDFTDTQYF.

The V and J genes are TRBV11-2 and TRBJ2-1; 11 nucleotides agree with TRBD2. This CDR3 is built from 18 residues. V dropped 5 bases and J dropped 9; count of bases not matched to a gene: 18. Germline CDR1 is SGHAT and CDR2 is FQNNGV. CDR3 in DNA: TGTGCCAGCAGCCCTTATGTTATAGCGGGAGGGCCCCTGACTGAGCAGTTCTTC. Protein: CASSPYVIAGGPLTEQFF.

Only one count was recorded for this clone. The rearrangement joins TRBV28 to TRBJ2-5; D uncertain. The germline V gene encodes CDR1 MDHEN and CDR2 SYDVKM. The CDR3 spans 13 residues. V was cut by 7 bases and J by 4 bases, with 13 bases left in between. Here the CDR3 reads CASTTHAAETQYF. The CDR3 DNA is TGTGCCAGCACCACGCACGCGGCAGAGACCCAGTACTTC.

The chain joins TRBV18 to TRBJ2-7, with 9 bases lining up with TRBD2. With V trimmed by 3 bases and J by 0 bases, 6 bases remained unmatched. The CDR3 is made up of 16 amino acids. Germline assignment: CDR1 KGHSH and CDR2 LQKENI. CDR3 sequence (DNA): TGTGCCAGCTCACCGCTAGCGGGATTTAGCTCCTACGAGCAGTACTTC. Translation: CASSPLAGFSSYEQYF.

The genes are TRBV6-1 and TRBJ2-6, with 8 bases identical to TRBD1. Per germline, CDR1 MNHNS and CDR2 SASEGT. The V segment lost 2 bases and the J segment 4 bases; nucleotides outside the gene matches: 13. The CDR3 contains 19 residues. The CDR3, as DNA: TGTGCCAGCAGTGAACCCGCGGGCAGGGGGCGGTTGGGGGCCAACGTCCTGACTTTC. It codes for CASSEPAGRGRLGANVLTF.